This entry describes one TCR beta chain. CDR1 and CDR2 (germline): SGHNT, YYREEE (reference sequence). Trimming stripped 4 bases from V and 4 bases from J, with 17 bases between. The CDR3 runs 15 residues. This entry is derived from a study of cytotoxic CD8 clonotypes in ibrutinib-treated CLL. Generated by immunoSEQ multiplex PCR, the TCRdb table keeps only in-frame clones and is missing some. The sample yields fewer than 200,000 clones, less than 85% seen once. The rearrangement uses TRBV5-4 and TRBJ1-1; perhaps TRBD1 as D (6 bases). This clonotype was obtained from a human donor with chronic lymphocytic leukemia. Sequences were derived from PBMCs, sampled after 24 months of ibrutinib treatment. The CDR3 spells CASSLTGDGLTEAFF. CDR3 nucleotides: TGTGCCAGCAGCCTGACAGGAGATGGCCTCACTGAAGCTTTCTTT. The variable domain in full, with the rest retrieved from reference TRBV5-4 and TRBJ1-1, is ETGVTQSPTHLIKTRGQQVTLRCSSQSGHNTVSWYQQALGQGPQFIFQYYREEENGRGNFPPRFSGLQFPNYSSELNVNALELDDSALYLCASSLTGDGLTEAFFGQGTRLTVV.